This T cell receptor beta chain emerged from a study of blood T cell repertoires in COVID-19. Repertoires were generated with immunoSEQ multiplex PCR, while TCRdb's copy carries only in-frame clones and drops some. The sample has about 70,000 clones, around 80% seen once. The V end lost 4 bases, the J end lost 3 bases, and 12 bases lay between the germline ends. The CDR3 totals 14 residues. CDR1 SQVTM and CDR2 ANQGSEA come from the germline V gene. The gene calls are TRBV29-1 and TRBJ1-4, with D tentatively TRBD1 (5 bases). This receptor was identified in a woman of 80 years or more with active or convalescent COVID-19. The material sequenced was peripheral blood. The DNA for the CDR3 is TGCAGCGTTGTGACAGCCACCTCTAATGAAAAACTGTTTTTT. This sequence encodes CSVVTATSNEKLFF.